This T cell receptor (beta chain) was captured in a study of T cells after yellow fever vaccination. The CDR3 is made up of 14 amino acids. V was clipped by 8 bases and J by 2 bases; unmatched bases: 6. The germline V gene encodes CDR1 MNHEY and CDR2 SVGEGT. Template switching with 5'RACE generated the TCR cDNA and added a universal primer site and UMIs. MiXCR was run by TCRdb on the 5' RACE reads, yielding one entry per CDR3 protein. The data hold about 130,000 distinct CDR3 sequences, with almost 9% observed a single time. This receptor was identified in a man aged 18 to 30 who received the YFV17D yellow fever vaccine. The sample here was CD8+ T cells sorted from PBMCs, taken on the day of the yellow fever booster vaccination. V is TRBV6-2 or TRBV6-3 and J is TRBJ1-2; 9 nucleotides match TRBD1. CDR3 sequence (DNA): TGTGCCAGCCTACCGACAGGGGGAAACTATGGCTACACCTTC. Encoded protein: CASLPTGGNYGYTF.